Described below is a single T cell receptor beta chain sequence and its context. The data stem from a study of blood T cell repertoires in COVID-19. The CDR3 is 14 amino acids. V shed 4 bases and J 7 bases; nucleotides not matched to a gene: 3. Produced via immunoSEQ multiplex PCR; TCRdb's table is partial and in-frame only. Of 130,000 to 150,000 clones listed, roughly 86% are singletons. The sample taken for sequencing was peripheral blood. The receptor was isolated from a woman in her forties or fifties with acute or convalescent COVID-19. V is TRBV5-3 and J is TRBJ2-1, with 12 bases identical to TRBD2. TRBV5-3 is an open reading frame whose function is uncertain. CDR3 sequence reads: CARSTGTSGNEQFF. The CDR3 nucleotides are TGTGCCAGAAGCACGGGGACTAGCGGGAATGAGCAGTTCTTC.